The 21 T cell receptor beta chains below come from one sample, sequenced in a study of blood T cell repertoires in COVID-19. TCRdb's copy holds only in-frame clones and misses some; the assay was immunoSEQ multiplex PCR. There are under 350,000 clones in the sample; roughly 83% occur only once, and about 4.5% lies in the top ten. Material for sequencing was peripheral blood. These TCRs come from a man in his sixties who had recovered from COVID-19.

V is TRBV10-1 and J is TRBJ1-1, with a weak D call TRBD1 (6 bases). CDR3 length equals 14 residues. CDR1 WNHNN and CDR2 SYGVQD come from the germline V gene (reference sequence). V lost 3 bases to trimming and J lost 1 base, with 9 bases between them. This CDR3 reads CASSELQGNTEAFF. CDR3 sequence (DNA): TGCGCCAGCAGTGAATTACAGGGGAACACTGAAGCTTTCTTT.

The count of this clone is one. This chain joins TRBV7-3 and TRBJ2-1; 9 nucleotides line up with TRBD2. CDR1 is SGHTA, CDR2 FQGTGA, per germline. With V trimmed by 4 bases and J by 1 base, 2 bases remained unmatched. CDR3 length equals 15 residues. In nucleotides, the CDR3 is TGTGCCAGCAGCTCGGGACTAGCATCCTACAATGAGCAGTTCTTC. This encodes CASSSGLASYNEQFF.

This clone appeared a single time. The gene calls are TRBV25-1 and TRBJ2-7; TRBD1 aligns across 7 bases. This CDR3 comprises 13 residues. The V segment lost 4 bases and the J segment 7 bases; nucleotides outside the gene matches: 7. Germline CDR1 is MGHDK and CDR2 is SYGVNS. The CDR3 sequence is CASSGDRGAEQYF. The CDR3 nucleotides are TGTGCCAGCAGTGGGGACAGAGGCGCAGAGCAGTACTTC.

This clone has only a few counts. The chain uses TRBV6-6 and TRBJ1-5; 11 bases map to TRBD1. CDR1 MNHNY and CDR2 SVGAGI come from the germline V gene (reference sequence). The trim removed 6 bases at V and 7 bases at J, leaving 11 bases unmatched. This CDR3 is 16 amino acids long. For the CDR3, the DNA is TGTGCCAGCAGCAAGGGACAGGGGGGTCTCGGGCAGCCCCAGCATTTT. As protein: CASSKGQGGLGQPQHF.

The chain links TRBV11-2 to TRBJ2-1; a weak D match, TRBD2 (6 bases). V was pared by 2 bases and J by 0 bases, with 20 bases between. Germline CDR1 SGHAT, CDR2 FQNNGV. The CDR3 extends over 19 amino acids. CDR3 bases: TGTGCCAGCAGCTTAAGCCCTTCCGGGGGTGAGGGCTCCTACAATGAGCAGTTCTTC. Translating it yields CASSLSPSGGEGSYNEQFF.

This chain connects TRBV7-6 to TRBJ2-3, with D maybe TRBD2 (6 bases). Between the trimmed V and J ends, which lost 5 bases and 0 bases, there was a span of 15 bases. The CDR3 runs 16 residues. Germline lookup yields CDR1 SGHVS and CDR2 FNYEAQ. CDR3 DNA sequence: TGTGCCAGCAGCCCCTCCCCACGGGGGAGCACAGATACGCAGTATTTT. Its translation: CASSPSPRGSTDTQYF.

The chain uses TRBV6-5 and TRBJ2-1; 10 positions match TRBD1. V lost 2 bases, J lost 4 bases, and 2 bases stayed unmatched. Germline V CDR1 and CDR2: MNHEY, SVGAGI. This CDR3 spans 15 amino acids. The CDR3 region is CASSYGTGVYNEQFF. In DNA form, the CDR3 reads TGTGCCAGCAGTTACGGGACAGGGGTTTACAATGAGCAGTTCTTC.

The chain uses TRBV19 and TRBJ2-2, with D perhaps TRBD1 (6 bases). The V end lost 4 bases, the J end lost 4 bases, and 13 bases lay between the germline ends. The CDR3 loop spans 15 amino acids. Looked up from germline, CDR1 is LNHDA and CDR2 is SQIVND (reference sequence). The CDR3 is CASSSKDRFTGELFF. CDR3 sequence (DNA): TGTGCCAGTAGTAGTAAAGACAGGTTCACCGGGGAGCTGTTTTTT.

The chain is built from TRBV6-5 and TRBJ1-3, with D possibly TRBD1 on 5 matching bases. The CDR3 extends over 13 amino acids. Trimming pared 6 bases from V and 9 bases from J, leaving 15 bases between. CDR1 and CDR2 (germline): MNHEY, SVGAGI. For the CDR3, the DNA is TGTGCCAGCAGCCGGCGTGGGGCAAGCACCATATATTTT. Translation gives CASSRRGASTIYF.

The chain joins TRBV7-2 to TRBJ2-7, with D uncertain. CDR3 length: 15 residues. The V end lost 5 bases, the J end lost 4 bases, and 18 bases lay between the germline ends. CDR1 and CDR2 from the germline V gene are SGHTA and FQGNSA. CDR3 bases: TGTGCCAGCAGCCTAAGTGGGCAGCCCCAGTACGAGCAGTACTTC. It specifies CASSLSGQPQYEQYF.

The V call is TRBV5-1, the J call TRBJ1-1; D is possibly TRBD1 (6 bases). This CDR3 comprises 14 residues. Between the trimmed V and J ends, which lost 0 bases and 7 bases, there was a span of 13 bases. The germline V gene has CDR1 SGHRS and CDR2 YFSETQ. CDR3 protein: CASSLEGTQYEAFF. The CDR3 coding sequence is TGCGCCAGCAGCTTGGAAGGGACACAATATGAAGCTTTCTTT.

The chain has TRBV24-1 and TRBJ1-4, with TRBD1 matching 8 bases. Germline V lookup: CDR1 KGHDR, CDR2 SFDVKD. CDR3 length equals 14 residues. The V gene end was trimmed by 3 bases and the J gene end by 7 bases; junction bases not matched to a gene: 3. The CDR3 nucleotides read TGTGCCACCAGTGATCGCGACAGGGGTGAAAAACTGTTTTTT. Translation gives CATSDRDRGEKLFF.

The V call is TRBV3-1 (or the pseudogene TRBV3-2), the J call TRBJ2-1; D gene unclear. CDR3 length: 12 residues. The V end was cut by 4 bases, the J end by 6 bases, with 7 bases between. Germline CDR1 and CDR2: LGHDT and YNNKEL (reference sequence). The DNA of the CDR3 is TGTGCCAGCAGCCCTACTGGCAATGAGCAGTTCTTC. Protein sequence: CASSPTGNEQFF.

The V and J genes are TRBV6-1 and TRBJ2-7; D is unclear. CDR3 length equals 16 residues. Germline V CDR1 and CDR2: MNHNS, SASEGT. Deletions cut 1 base from V and 4 bases from J, with 17 bases between. CDR3 protein: CASSEGVTRVGYEQYF. DNA for the CDR3: TGTGCCAGCAGTGAAGGGGTTACTCGGGTCGGGTACGAGCAGTACTTC.

The V call is TRBV6-5, the J call TRBJ1-2, with D possibly matching TRBD1 (6 bases). The CDR3 contains 13 residues. Germline loops: CDR1 MNHEY, CDR2 SVGAGI. Trimming took 8 bases from V and 7 from J, leaving 17 bases between them. This CDR3 is CASSRGGAGGYTF. The CDR3 nucleotides read TGTGCCAGCTCCCGCGGGGGCGCAGGTGGCTACACCTTC.

This sequence joins TRBV2 and TRBJ1-2; possibly TRBD1 for D (5 bases). Germline assignment: CDR1 SNHLY and CDR2 FYNNEI. The V end was cut by 1 base, the J end by 4 bases, with 10 bases between. This CDR3 has 14 residues. The CDR3 bases are TGTGCCAGCAGTGAAGAGTCGACAGCCTATGGCTACACCTTC. It is translated as CASSEESTAYGYTF. Full variable domain (rest looked up from reference TRBV2 and TRBJ1-2): EPEVTQTPSHQVTQMGQEVILRCVPISNHLYFYWYRQILGQKVEFLVSFYNNEISEKSEIFDDQFSVERPDGSNFTLKIRSTKLEDSAMYFCASSEESTAYGYTFGSGTRLTVV.

In DNA, the CDR3 is TGTGCCAGCAGTCAGGACTCTGGAAACACCATATATTTT. Protein sequence: CASSQDSGNTIYF. The chain has TRBV6-5 and TRBJ1-3; no clear D gene. CDR1 MNHEY and CDR2 SVGAGI come from the germline V gene. The length of the CDR3 is 13 residues. V was shortened by 5 bases and J by 0 bases, with 5 bases between the two germline ends.

The chain is built from TRBV19 and TRBJ2-1; tentative D call: TRBD2 (6 bases). The CDR3 is made up of 14 amino acids. Germline V gene sequence: CDR1 LNHDA, CDR2 SQIVND (reference sequence). V lost 5 bases and J 4 bases, leaving 12 bases between the germline ends. The CDR3 region is CASSPIGGYNEQFF. The CDR3 DNA is TGTGCCAGTAGTCCCATCGGGGGTTACAATGAGCAGTTCTTC.

The chain employs TRBV5-1 and TRBJ2-3; 11 nucleotides line up with TRBD2. CDR1 and CDR2 from the germline V gene are SGHRS and YFSETQ. This CDR3 spans 15 amino acids. V shed 0 bases and J 5 bases; nucleotides not matched to a gene: 2. The CDR3 is CASSLGLAGIDTQYF. The CDR3 DNA reads TGCGCCAGCAGCTTGGGACTAGCGGGGATAGATACGCAGTATTTT.

The gene calls are TRBV27 and TRBJ2-7, with 7 positions matching TRBD1. Germline CDR1 MNHEY, CDR2 SMNVEV (reference sequence). The CDR3 is 15 amino acids. V was clipped by 6 bases and J by 0 bases; unmatched bases: 8. The CDR3, as DNA: TGTGCCAGCAGCACGGGGACAGCCGTCTCCTACGAGCAGTACTTC. It encodes CASSTGTAVSYEQYF.

This clone has just a few counts. The V gene is TRBV19, the J gene TRBJ2-1; 8 nucleotides line up with TRBD2. This CDR3 contains 14 residues. V lost 7 bases to trimming and J lost 5 bases; unmatched junction nucleotides: 7. Looked up from germline, CDR1 is LNHDA and CDR2 is SQIVND (reference sequence). CDR3 residues: CASNVAGIHNEQFF. CDR3 nucleotides: TGTGCCAGTAATGTAGCGGGGATCCACAATGAGCAGTTCTTC.